This T cell receptor beta chain was identified during a study of blood T cell repertoires in COVID-19. Study background: Samples of COVID-19 (acute and convalescent) were obtained from the United States, Italy and Spain.

Each participant's cohort was designated according to participant-reported clinical history. Exposed volunteers were people who met a COVID-19 case within 2 weeks before study entry. V lost 4 bases to trimming and J lost 0 bases; unmatched junction nucleotides: 5. Germline CDR1 is LNHNV and CDR2 is YYDKDF (reference sequence). There are 15 residues in the CDR3. As processed by the authors: Scientists estimated how many nucleated cells there were by amplifying reference gene primers. Sequencing used immunoSEQ multiplex PCR; TCRdb keeps in-frame clones, though not all of them. That table gives V, J and clone size, and the DNA gave D and trimming. The sample contains roughly 200,000 clones, about four fifths of which appear only once.

The sequenced sample consisted of PBMCs or T cells enriched from blood (not recorded which). The origin of this receptor is a woman aged 50 to 60 who had been exposed to COVID-19. The chain carries TRBV15 and TRBJ1-1; the match to TRBD1 covers 7 bases. Written as DNA, the CDR3 is TGTGCCACCAGCACACCAGGGGGGATGAACACTGAAGCTTTCTTT. Translation gives CATSTPGGMNTEAFF.